This T cell receptor beta chain stems from a study of tumor-infiltrating lymphocytes in localized non-small cell lung cancer. With 2 bases removed from V and 8 bases from J, the gap between germline ends came to 13 bases. Germline CDR1 reads SGHDN; CDR2 reads FVKESK. CDR3 length: 13 residues. The repertoire was sequenced with immunoSEQ multiplex PCR; TCRdb's copy has only in-frame clones and lacks some. The data show 15,000 or so clones, more than 60% seen once. The receptor comes from a human donor with non-small cell lung cancer. The chain has TRBV14 and TRBJ2-7; D call uncertain. The sample consisted of lung tumor tissue. The CDR3 DNA reads TGTGCCAGCAGCCAATATCGTGGGCTACAGCAGTACTTC. Amino acid sequence: CASSQYRGLQQYF.